This is a list of T cell receptor beta chains from one sample in a study of B cell selection in AIRE deficiency. This table comes from immunoSEQ multiplex PCR, and its TCRdb copy is limited to in-frame clones, with some not included. The sample lists 12,000 to 15,000 clones, 90% to 95% occurring once. Sequencing was performed on Tregs sorted from PBMCs. Source of these receptors: a human donor with AIRE deficiency. Each CDR3 is given with its conserved first and last residue.

v_gene	j_gene	CDR3aa
TRBV7-9	TRBJ1-3	CASSLNRGFGNTIYF
TRBV5-4	TRBJ2-7	CASSLSRGGRVGYEQYF
TRBV2	TRBJ2-7	CASSPGPGVSEQYF
TRBV10-3	TRBJ1-1	CATTEGWTEAFF
TRBV27	TRBJ2-1	CASIGLAYNEQFF
TRBV6-6	TRBJ2-7	CASSLFSGRGEQYF
TRBV5-4	TRBJ2-3	CASSLGGQGKDTQYF
TRBV19	TRBJ2-1	CATSIRGGLAGGVNEQFF
TRBV7-2	TRBJ2-7	CASRGQGESYEQYF
TRBV6-1	TRBJ2-7	CASSDGQGSSYEQYF
TRBV5-6	TRBJ1-2	CASSFEQLYGYTF
TRBV21-1	TRBJ2-5	CASSKTILIRDRVRLKTQYF
TRBV7-7	TRBJ2-5	CASSPTGGFQETQYF
TRBV27	TRBJ1-2	CASSFRGRKGYTF
TRBV11-3	TRBJ2-3	CASSRGTDTQYF
TRBV7-2	TRBJ1-1	CASSLGLQGWLTFF
TRBV7-2	TRBJ2-7	CASSLGQGAYEQYF
TRBV7-2	TRBJ2-3	CASSLKRGSTDTQYF
TRBV29-1	TRBJ2-3	CSVLTGEGTDTQYF
TRBV27	TRBJ1-2	CASSLRAGPINYGYTF
TRBV7-9	TRBJ2-4	CASSLGDRVWNIQYF
TRBV28	TRBJ1-5	CASSLLRDINQPQHF
TRBV5-1	TRBJ1-1	CASNRDGIMNTEAFF
TRBV29-1	TRBJ2-3	CSVGRSGDTQYF
TRBV7-3	TRBJ1-1	CASSPGTLNTEAFF
TRBV7-6	TRBJ2-5	CASSLGLKETQYF
TRBV19	TRBJ1-3	CASSSTTGNTIYF
TRBV7-2	TRBJ1-5	CASSLSVYQPQHF
TRBV25-1	TRBJ1-2	CASSDVGTANYGYTF
TRBV19	TRBJ1-3	CASSYGTDKGNTIYF